Listed below are T cell receptor beta chains from one sample, sequenced in a study of blood T cell repertoires in COVID-19. Repertoires were generated with immunoSEQ multiplex PCR, while TCRdb's copy carries only in-frame clones and drops some. The sample has roughly 390,000 clones, 70% to 90% seen once. Sequenced input: peripheral blood. All receptors come from a woman between 25 and 40 years old with COVID-19, enrolled during active disease. CDR3s include the opening cysteine and the closing phenylalanine or tryptophan. The D gene is left open where the match is weak. Rows may omit the clone size; those that give it use once, few, many or a size class.

>TRBJ2-1|.|TRBV28|once
TGTGCCAGCAGTCCCTTTCATGAGCAGTTCTTC
CASSPFHEQFF
>TRBJ2-1|.|TRBV5-1|.
TGCGCCAGCAGCTTTAGCTCCCCCTACAATGAGCAGTTCTTC
CASSFSSPYNEQFF
>TRBJ1-4|.|TRBV5-4|.
TGTGCCAGCAGCTCGGACAGTCGGCGATCTAATGAAAAACTGTTTTTT
CASSSDSRRSNEKLFF
>TRBJ2-7|.|TRBV27|.
TGTGCCAGCAGTTTTAGCGGAGAGGGATCCTACGAGCAGTACTTC
CASSFSGEGSYEQYF
>TRBJ1-1|TRBD1|TRBV5-6|.
TGTGCCAGCAGCTTCCGGACAGGGAGGGCTGAAGCTTTCTTT
CASSFRTGRAEAFF
>TRBJ2-2|.|TRBV2|.
TGTGCCAGCAGGCCAGCCTGGGGGCGGGGGGAGCTGTTTTTT
CASRPAWGRGELFF
>TRBJ2-7|.|TRBV19|.
TGTGCCAGTAGTAAAATTGGGGCCGACGAGCAGTACTTC
CASSKIGADEQYF
>TRBJ1-1|TRBD1|TRBV7-2|.
TGTGCCAGCAGCTTAGTAGGACAGGGGGACACTGAAGCTTTCTTT
CASSLVGQGDTEAFF
>TRBJ2-2|TRBD1|TRBV5-1|.
TGCGCCAGCAGCTTGACAGGGGTGACCGGGGAGCTGTTTTTT
CASSLTGVTGELFF
>TRBJ2-1|.|TRBV6-5|.
TGTGCCAGCAGTTATTCCAGGGTTCCCCCCAATGAGCAGTTCTTC
CASSYSRVPPNEQFF
>TRBJ1-1|.|TRBV18|.
TGTGCCAGCTCACCATTGCCACAAACAGGAGACACTGAAGCTTTCTTT
CASSPLPQTGDTEAFF
>TRBJ1-4|TRBD1|TRBV30|.
TGTGCCTGGAGTGTAACAGGGGCACGCGAAAAACTGTTTTTT
CAWSVTGAREKLFF
>TRBJ2-3|.|TRBV2|.
TGTGCCAGCAGTGAAGCGGTCCGGGATACGCAGTATTTT
CASSEAVRDTQYF
>TRBJ2-1|TRBD1|TRBV7-2|.
TGTGCCAGCAGTACAGGGGTTTACAATGAGCAGTTCTTC
CASSTGVYNEQFF
>TRBJ2-7|TRBD1|TRBV28|.
TGTGCCAGCAGTCCTAGGGGGGGGACAGGGGATAACGAGCAGTACTTC
CASSPRGGTGDNEQYF
>TRBJ2-5|.|TRBV15|.
TGTGCCACCAGCAGAGATCAGGGGCCCCAAGAGACCCAGTACTTC
CATSRDQGPQETQYF
>TRBJ2-5|TRBD1|TRBV10-3|once
TGTGCCATCAGTGAGGGGACAGGGGGCGCAGAGACCCAGTACTTC
CAISEGTGGAETQYF
>TRBJ1-1|.|TRBV12-3/TRBV12-4|.
TGTGCCAGCTCCCCGCGGGTCAACACTGAAGCTTTCTTT
CASSPRVNTEAFF
>TRBJ1-2|.|TRBV4-1|.
TGCGCCAGCAGCCAACTCCGATTTACACGGGATCGCTACACCTTC
CASSQLRFTRDRYTF
>TRBJ2-5|TRBD2|TRBV10-1|.
TGCGCCAGCAGCTCCGGGACTAGCGGGATTCAAGAGACCCAGTACTTC
CASSSGTSGIQETQYF
>TRBJ2-1|TRBD2|TRBV6-4|.
TGTGCCAGCAGTAAAGATCCTAGCGGTAACAATGAGCAGTTCTTC
CASSKDPSGNNEQFF
>TRBJ1-3|.|TRBV21-1|.
TGTGCCAGCAGCACGTGGGGGGGAACTGGAAACACCATATATTTT
CASSTWGGTGNTIYF
>TRBJ2-3|.|TRBV6-4|.
TGTGCCAGCACCCCTAATGGCGGAAGTGGCGCAGATACGCAGTATTTT
CASTPNGGSGADTQYF
>TRBJ1-6|.|TRBV27|few
TGTGCCAGCAGTTTACCCCAGGGCAATTCACCCCTCCACTTT
CASSLPQGNSPLHF
>TRBJ2-1|.|TRBV9|.
TGTGCCAGCAGCGTAGCTTCGCAAACGTTAGGGGATGAGCAGTTCTTC
CASSVASQTLGDEQFF
>TRBJ2-5|.|TRBV5-4|.
TGTGCCAGCAGCTTGGACAGGGTGGGCGGGGAGACCCAGTACTTC
CASSLDRVGGETQYF
>TRBJ2-7|.|TRBV12-3/TRBV12-4|.
TGTGCCAGCAAGGGGACTCCTACGGAGGAGCAGTACTTC
CASKGTPTEEQYF
>TRBJ2-7|.|TRBV7-2|.
TGTGCCAGCAGCTTAAGCCCAGGGCCCTACGAGCAGTACTTC
CASSLSPGPYEQYF
>TRBJ2-1|.|TRBV13|.
TGTGCCAGCAGCGGTACGGGAGCCCCTGGTAATGAGCAGTTCTTC
CASSGTGAPGNEQFF
>TRBJ2-1|TRBD2|TRBV7-6|.
TGTGCCAGCAGACGTCTTCTAGCGGGAAGAAACAATGAGCAGTTCTTC
CASRRLLAGRNNEQFF
>TRBJ2-5|.|TRBV11-2|.
TGTGCCAGCAGCCCCCATAGCCAGGGGGGTCGGGAGACCCAGTACTTC
CASSPHSQGGRETQYF
>TRBJ2-7|.|TRBV19|.
TGTGCCAGTAGTATTGGGCGGGGCGAGCAGTACTTC
CASSIGRGEQYF
>TRBJ2-7|TRBD1|TRBV5-6|.
TGTGCCAGCAGCTTAGGACAGGACGGTTTTCGCGAGCAGTACTTC
CASSLGQDGFREQYF
>TRBJ2-1|.|TRBV21-1|.
TGTGCCAGCAGCGACCCCGCACCAGGGACAGGGGGCCTCGATGAGCAGTTCTTC
CASSDPAPGTGGLDEQFF
>TRBJ1-3|.|TRBV28|once
TGTGCCAGCAGTCTCTACGGAGGGGAGGGCTCTGGAAACACCATATATTTT
CASSLYGGEGSGNTIYF
>TRBJ1-2|.|TRBV9|.
TGTGCCAGCAGCGTAGAAGTCAGAGGAGATGGCTACACCTTC
CASSVEVRGDGYTF
>TRBJ2-7|.|TRBV28|.
TGTGCCAGCAGTTTATGGTCCGACAGTTACGAGCAGTACTTC
CASSLWSDSYEQYF
>TRBJ2-3|TRBD2|TRBV3-1/TRBV3-2|.
TGTGCCAGCAGCCAAGTTAGCGGGAGTGTCACAGATACGCAGTATTTT
CASSQVSGSVTDTQYF
>TRBJ2-7|.|TRBV7-2|.
TGTGCCAGCAGCTTAGCCGCGACACCCAACTACGAGCAGTACTTC
CASSLAATPNYEQYF
>TRBJ2-4|TRBD2|TRBV3-1/TRBV3-2|.
TGTGCCAGCAGCCAAGATGATAGCGGGAGTGCCAAAAACATTCAGTACTTC
CASSQDDSGSAKNIQYF
>TRBJ2-7|TRBD1|TRBV4-2|.
TGTGCCAGCAGCCGCGGCCGGGACAGGGGTCAAGAGCAGTACTTC
CASSRGRDRGQEQYF